Described below is a single T cell receptor beta chain sequence and its context. The data stem from a study of blood T cell repertoires in COVID-19. V was cut by 8 bases and J by 5 bases, with 16 bases left in between. The CDR3 is made up of 14 amino acids. Germline values: CDR1 SGHTA, CDR2 FQGNSA. Method: immunoSEQ multiplex PCR; TCRdb's copy keeps in-frame clones and lacks some. Among approximately 240,000 clones listed, around 90% were seen once. Assignments of participants to cohorts depended upon their own reported clinical history. Sequenced: PBMCs or T cells enriched from blood (not recorded which). This clonotype was obtained from a woman under 40 with acute COVID-19. This chain uses TRBV7-2 with TRBJ1-3, with a weak D call TRBD1 (6 bases). The CDR3 nucleotides read TGTGCCAGCTCGGCGTCGACAGGAAGAAACACCATATATTTT. Residues: CASSASTGRNTIYF.